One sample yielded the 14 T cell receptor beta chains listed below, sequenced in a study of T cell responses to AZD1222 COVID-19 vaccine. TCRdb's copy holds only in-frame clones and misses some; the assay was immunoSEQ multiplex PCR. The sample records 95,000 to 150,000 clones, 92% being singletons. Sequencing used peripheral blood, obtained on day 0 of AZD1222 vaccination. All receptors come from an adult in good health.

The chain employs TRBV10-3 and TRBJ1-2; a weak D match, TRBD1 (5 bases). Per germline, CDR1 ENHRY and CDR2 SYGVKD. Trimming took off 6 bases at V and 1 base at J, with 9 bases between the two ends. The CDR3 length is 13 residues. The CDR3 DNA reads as TGTGCCATCAGACAGGATAGTAACTATGGCTACACCTTC. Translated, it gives CAIRQDSNYGYTF.

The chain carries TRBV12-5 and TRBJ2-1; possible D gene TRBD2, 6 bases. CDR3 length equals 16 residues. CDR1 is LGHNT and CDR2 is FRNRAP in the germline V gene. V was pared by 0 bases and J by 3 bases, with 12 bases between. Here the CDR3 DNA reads TGTGCTAGTGGTTTGGTAACGGGACTGTACTACAATGAGCAGTTCTTC. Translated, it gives CASGLVTGLYYNEQFF.

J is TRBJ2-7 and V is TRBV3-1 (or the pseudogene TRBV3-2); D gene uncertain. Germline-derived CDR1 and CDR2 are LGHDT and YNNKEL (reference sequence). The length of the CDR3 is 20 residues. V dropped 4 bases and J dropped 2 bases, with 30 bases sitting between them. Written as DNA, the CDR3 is TGTGCCAGCAGCCCCAAGTGGGTGGGCCCAAGTGAGTGGAAACCCTACGAGCAGTACGTC. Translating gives CASSPKWVGPSEWKPYEQYV.

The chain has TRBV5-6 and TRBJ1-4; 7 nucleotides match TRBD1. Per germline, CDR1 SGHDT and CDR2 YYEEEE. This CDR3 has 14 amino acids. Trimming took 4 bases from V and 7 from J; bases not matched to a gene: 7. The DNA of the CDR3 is TGTGCCAGCAGCACGGGATACAGGGGTGAAAAACTGTTTTTT. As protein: CASSTGYRGEKLFF.

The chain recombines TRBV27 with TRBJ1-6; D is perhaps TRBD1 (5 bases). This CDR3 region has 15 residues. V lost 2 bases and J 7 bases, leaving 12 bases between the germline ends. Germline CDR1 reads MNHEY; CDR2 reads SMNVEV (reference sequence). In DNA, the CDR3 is TGTGCCAGCAGTTTAAGACAGTCGGGGAATTCACCCCTCCACTTT. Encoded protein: CASSLRQSGNSPLHF.

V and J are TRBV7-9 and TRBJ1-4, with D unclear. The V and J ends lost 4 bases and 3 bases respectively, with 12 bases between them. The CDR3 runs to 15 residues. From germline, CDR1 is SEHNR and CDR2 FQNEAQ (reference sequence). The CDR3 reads CASSSTRGPNEKLFF. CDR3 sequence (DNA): TGTGCCAGCAGCTCGACCCGCGGTCCTAATGAAAAACTGTTTTTT.

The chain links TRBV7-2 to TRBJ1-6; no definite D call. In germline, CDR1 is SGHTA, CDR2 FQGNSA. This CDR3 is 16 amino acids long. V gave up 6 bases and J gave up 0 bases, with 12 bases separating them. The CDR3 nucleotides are TGTGCCAGCAGTCCTCATTCTAGCTCCTATAATTCACCCCTCCACTTT. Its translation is CASSPHSSSYNSPLHF.

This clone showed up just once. CDR3 coding DNA: TGTGCCACCAGCAGAGGTACAGGGTCGGAGCAAGAGACCCAGTACTTC. Translating it yields CATSRGTGSEQETQYF. The V call is TRBV15, the J call TRBJ2-5, with a weak D call TRBD1 (6 bases). The CDR3 loop spans 16 amino acids. V lost 1 base and J lost 2, with 14 bases in between. Germline assignment: CDR1 LNHNV and CDR2 YYDKDF (reference sequence).

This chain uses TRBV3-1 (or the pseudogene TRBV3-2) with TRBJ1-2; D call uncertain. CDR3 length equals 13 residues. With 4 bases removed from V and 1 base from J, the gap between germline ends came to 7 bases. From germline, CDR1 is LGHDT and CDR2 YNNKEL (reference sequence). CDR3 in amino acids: CASSLEGNYGYTF. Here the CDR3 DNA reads TGTGCCAGCAGCCTTGAGGGTAACTATGGCTACACCTTC.

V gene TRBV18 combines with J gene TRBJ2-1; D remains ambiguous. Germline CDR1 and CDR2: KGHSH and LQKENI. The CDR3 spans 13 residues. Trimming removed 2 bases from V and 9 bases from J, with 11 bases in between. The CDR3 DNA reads TGTGCCAGCTCACCAAATCATTCAGGTGAGCAGTTCTTC. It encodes CASSPNHSGEQFF.

The CDR3 region is CASSLGGSPLHF. In DNA form, the CDR3 reads TGTGCCAGCAGCTTAGGTGGTTCACCCCTCCACTTT. The chain recombines TRBV7-9 with TRBJ1-6; D is unresolved. The CDR3 has 12 amino acids. Germline V gene data show CDR1 as SEHNR and CDR2 as FQNEAQ (reference sequence). V was shortened by 1 base and J by 9 bases, with 4 bases between the two germline ends.

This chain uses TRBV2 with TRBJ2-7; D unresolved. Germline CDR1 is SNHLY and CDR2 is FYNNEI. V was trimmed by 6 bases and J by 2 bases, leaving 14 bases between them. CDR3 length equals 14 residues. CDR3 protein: CASSPREQTYEQYF. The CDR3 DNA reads TGTGCCAGCAGCCCTAGGGAACAGACCTACGAGCAGTACTTC.

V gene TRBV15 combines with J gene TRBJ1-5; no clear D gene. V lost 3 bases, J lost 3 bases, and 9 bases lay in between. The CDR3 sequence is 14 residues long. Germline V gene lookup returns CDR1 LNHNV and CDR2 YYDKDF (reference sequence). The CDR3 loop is CATSRETFNQPQHF. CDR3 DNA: TGTGCCACCAGCAGGGAAACTTTCAATCAGCCCCAGCATTTT.

The CDR3 sequence: CASRDDGQDYNEQFF. CDR3 sequence (DNA): TGTGCCAGCAGGGACGACGGACAGGATTACAATGAGCAGTTCTTC. The chain carries TRBV7-2 and TRBJ2-1; 7 bases fit TRBD1. After removal of 6 bases from V and 4 bases from J, the junction contained 9 bases not matched to a gene. The CDR3 loop spans 15 amino acids. CDR1 and CDR2 from the germline V gene are SGHTA and FQGNSA.